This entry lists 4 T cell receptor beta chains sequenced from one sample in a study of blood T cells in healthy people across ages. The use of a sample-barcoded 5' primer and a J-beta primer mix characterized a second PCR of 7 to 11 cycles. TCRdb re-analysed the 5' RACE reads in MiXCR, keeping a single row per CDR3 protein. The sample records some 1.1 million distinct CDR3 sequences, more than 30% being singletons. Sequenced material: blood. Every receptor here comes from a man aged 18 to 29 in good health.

The CDR3 nucleotides are TGCAGTGCTACCCGCCGGGATGAGCAGTACTTC. It codes for CSATRRDEQYF. The V gene is TRBV20-1, the J gene TRBJ2-7, with D possibly being TRBD2 (5 bases). The ends were cut back, 4 bases at V and 7 bases at J, with 11 bases in the middle. Germline values: CDR1 DFQATT, CDR2 SNEGSKA (reference sequence). The CDR3 contains 11 residues.

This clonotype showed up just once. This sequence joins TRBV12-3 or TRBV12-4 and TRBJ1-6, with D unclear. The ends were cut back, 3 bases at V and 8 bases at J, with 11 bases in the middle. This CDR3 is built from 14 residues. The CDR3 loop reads CASSFGQLYSPLHF. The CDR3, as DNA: TGTGCCAGCAGTTTTGGGCAGTTGTATTCACCCCTCCACTTT.

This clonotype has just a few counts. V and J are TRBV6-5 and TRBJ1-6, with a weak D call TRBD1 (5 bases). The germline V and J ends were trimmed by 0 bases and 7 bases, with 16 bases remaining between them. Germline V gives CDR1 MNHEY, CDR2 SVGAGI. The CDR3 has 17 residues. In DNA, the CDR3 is TGTGCCAGCAGTTACTCGATCAACAGGCTCTTAAATTCACCCCTCCACTTT. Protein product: CASSYSINRLLNSPLHF.

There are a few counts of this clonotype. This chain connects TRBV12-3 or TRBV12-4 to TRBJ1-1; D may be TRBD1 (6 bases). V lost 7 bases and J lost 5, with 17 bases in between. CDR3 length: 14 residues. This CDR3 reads CASTLGGRGTEAFF. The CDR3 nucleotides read TGTGCCAGCACCCTGGGGGGGCGGGGGACTGAAGCTTTCTTT.